This T cell receptor beta chain was sequenced in a study of blood T cell repertoires in COVID-19. The overall study: Sites in the United States, Italy and Spain provided acute and convalescent COVID-19 samples.

Methods used by the authors: Amplification of reference gene primers was used by the study to estimate nucleated cell counts. Measured with immunoSEQ multiplex PCR; TCRdb has only the in-frame clones, and not every one. V and J calls plus clone size are reproduced from that table; the DNA served to infer D and trimming. The repertoire has some 31,000 clones, approximately 88% of them found once; the top ten carry less than 15%. The CDR3 length is 12 residues. CDR1 MDHEN and CDR2 SYDVKM come from the germline V gene. V was clipped by 6 bases and J by 5 bases, with 10 bases between them. The chain recombines TRBV28 with TRBJ2-5; tentatively, D is TRBD2 (6 bases). The specimen was peripheral blood. The clonotype comes from a man between 70 and 80 years old with active COVID-19. CDR3 in amino acids: CASSGSYETQYF. The CDR3 nucleotides are TGTGCCAGCAGCGGGAGCTACGAGACCCAGTACTTC.